The rows below give T cell receptor beta chains drawn from one sample of a study of OX40 agonist ivuxolimab in advanced cancers. Profiled with immunoSEQ multiplex PCR; TCRdb holds only in-frame clones, not every one. The table has 55,000 to 75,000 clones, approximately 90% seen once. The sequencing here drew on CD4+ or CD8+ T cells sorted from blood, taken in a trial of the OX40 agonist ivuxolimab. The receptors come from an adult with an advanced solid tumor such as melanoma, head and neck, liver or kidney cancer. The CDR3 runs from the conserved cysteine through the conserved F or W. Each record gives: J gene, V gene, CDR3 length, CDR3 protein.

TRBJ1-2	TRBV18	16	CASSPPARGDWYGYTF
TRBJ2-5	TRBV6-6	14	CASSYSRARETQYF
TRBJ2-7	TRBV7-8	17	CASSLARSSGISYEQYF
TRBJ2-7	TRBV19	16	CASSIDEGTGSYEQYF
TRBJ2-5	TRBV5-4	15	CASIPSVGSPETQYF
TRBJ1-2	TRBV5-1	14	CASSPQDSLYGYTF
TRBJ2-1	TRBV6-1	15	CASSESGRAPNEQFF
TRBJ1-1	TRBV7-9	18	CASSPPGQGANLNTEAFF
TRBJ2-7	TRBV5-1	14	CASSRTGGSYEQYF
TRBJ2-1	TRBV28	16	CASSSSLGLADITQFF
TRBJ2-3	TRBV7-9	12	CASSSSTDTQYF
TRBJ2-3	TRBV18	13	CASSPTIADTQYF
TRBJ1-3	TRBV25-1	15	CASSEIRPGGNTIYF
TRBJ1-1	TRBV11-3	14	CASSLSGDNTEAFF
TRBJ2-1	TRBV2	11	CASSEGGVQFF
TRBJ1-2	TRBV2	15	CASRGQGISSNGYTF
TRBJ1-2	TRBV6-5	14	CASSYGKGGRGYTF
TRBJ1-5	TRBV10-3	14	CAISSTVTLQPQHF
TRBJ2-1	TRBV7-2	15	CASSFDSSSYNEQFF
TRBJ2-3	TRBV30	13	CAWSVRGGDTQYF
TRBJ1-4	TRBV29-1	15	CSVATGLTTNEKLFF
TRBJ2-2	TRBV7-6	15	CASSPPSVGAGELFF
TRBJ1-4	TRBV4-3	15	CASSQDRKVGEKLFF
NA	TRBV7-9	12	CASNGRDYEQYF
TRBJ1-3	TRBV25-1	15	CASSETGVAGNTIYF
TRBJ2-5	TRBV19	14	CASRDRGRGETQYF
TRBJ1-3	TRBV5-5	14	CASSLLGAGNTIYF
TRBJ2-3	TRBV20-1	8	CSVDTQYF
TRBJ2-1	TRBV7-9	18	CASSLTSGRPPSYNEQFF
TRBJ1-2	TRBV4-2	15	CASSQGGEGVYGYTF
TRBJ1-2	TRBV28	15	CASRLVGDGNYGYTF
TRBJ1-2	TRBV6-6	16	CASSTNLGQGNYGYTF
TRBJ1-2	TRBV7-2	15	CASSLVGDSNYGYTF
TRBJ1-4	TRBV5-5	15	CASSTQGAVWEKLFF
TRBJ1-5	TRBV7-9	13	CASSLGQDQPQHF
TRBJ1-2	TRBV6-4	15	CASSRHQGGDYGYTF
TRBJ1-2	TRBV27	15	CASSPNPGTGNGYTF
TRBJ1-2	TRBV9	15	CASSPVGGGSGGYTF
TRBJ2-5	TRBV5-5	16	CASSLLASGAQETQYF
TRBJ2-5	TRBV6-6	15	CASSKGQGDGETQYF
TRBJ2-2	TRBV7-9	15	CASSPSRAGTGELFF